This is a list of T cell receptor beta chains from one sample in a study of HIV-infected patients and healthy controls. Each CDR3 protein gets one entry after TCRdb re-called the 5' RACE reads with MiXCR. The sample lists about 2,100 distinct CDR3 sequences, approximately 15% seen once, with approximately 20% in the top ten. The starting material was blood, obtained during antiretroviral therapy. The receptor set was obtained from an adult with HIV infection. Each CDR3 is given without its conserved first and last residue. Fields, in order: V gene, CDR3 length, CDR3 protein.

v_gene: TRBV24-1
len: 14
CDR3aa: ATSEASGSRTDTQY

v_gene: TRBV12-5
len: 14
CDR3aa: ASGLRPGSYNSPLH

v_gene: TRBV4-3
len: 13
CDR3aa: ASSQDAALNTEAF

v_gene: TRBV12-3/TRBV12-4
len: 14
CDR3aa: ASAPRARGGNQPQH

v_gene: TRBV11-3
len: 11
CDR3aa: ASSLGGTAEAF

v_gene: TRBV27
len: 13
CDR3aa: ASSLKRAGAYEQY

v_gene: TRBV20-1
len: 12
CDR3aa: SARAGTSSNEQF

v_gene: TRBV10-3
len: 12
CDR3aa: AISERQGNQPQH

v_gene: TRBV20-1
len: 13
CDR3aa: SASTRDRGSDTKY

v_gene: TRBV19
len: 11
CDR3aa: ATLGFSGNIQY

v_gene: TRBV6-2/TRBV6-3
len: 12
CDR3aa: ASSDGGFSYEQY

v_gene: TRBV21-1
len: 12
CDR3aa: ASRGRRATDTQY

v_gene: TRBV18
len: 17
CDR3aa: ASSPGSFSSSMGYNEQF

v_gene: TRBV11-2
len: 15
CDR3aa: ASSPGLAGVETDTQY

v_gene: TRBV28
len: 13
CDR3aa: ASSSRRGGGQPQH

v_gene: TRBV7-2
len: 9
CDR3aa: ASSSLYEQY

v_gene: TRBV5-1
len: 14
CDR3aa: ASSLVLAGYQETQY

v_gene: TRBV3-1
len: 11
CDR3aa: ASSPGTGGEAF

v_gene: TRBV2
len: 12
CDR3aa: ASTPGRSSGELF

v_gene: TRBV7-2
len: 14
CDR3aa: ASSSQRGLGTDTQY

v_gene: TRBV29-1
len: 11
CDR3aa: RVDLGAPEGYT

v_gene: TRBV6-2/TRBV6-3
len: 12
CDR3aa: ASRRGVIFTEAF

v_gene: TRBV3-1
len: 14
CDR3aa: ASSQVEFYSYNEQF

v_gene: TRBV19
len: 12
CDR3aa: ASTVRQGSDTQY

v_gene: TRBV10-3
len: 13
CDR3aa: AISGMTGGYAEAF

v_gene: TRBV5-1
len: 14
CDR3aa: ASSLGPQGEATEAF

v_gene: TRBV24-1
len: 14
CDR3aa: ATSEPGQGTADTQY

v_gene: TRBV15
len: 15
CDR3aa: ATSRSSGGASNQPQH

v_gene: TRBV14
len: 14
CDR3aa: ASSQEEGFSSYEQY

v_gene: TRBV5-1
len: 14
CDR3aa: ASSLGTSGRRYEQY

v_gene: TRBV7-7
len: 16
CDR3aa: ASSLVLGGAEGDSPLH

v_gene: TRBV14
len: 12
CDR3aa: ASSQKRERSEQF

v_gene: TRBV7-9
len: 10
CDR3aa: ASIQGASEAF

v_gene: TRBV11-1
len: 13
CDR3aa: ASSFPMGHFYEQY

v_gene: TRBV16
len: 13
CDR3aa: ASSPRTEEGSPLN

v_gene: TRBV7-2
len: 12
CDR3aa: ASSPRTSENEQF

v_gene: TRBV2
len: 12
CDR3aa: ASRGFPPADTQY

v_gene: TRBV6-5
len: 15
CDR3aa: ASSYSRQGGMNTEAF

v_gene: TRBV6-5
len: 15
CDR3aa: ASSYSRPPVGGNAIY

v_gene: TRBV30
len: 13
CDR3aa: AWRHAWADTGELF

v_gene: TRBV20-1
len: 12
CDR3aa: SARDGRDTGELF

v_gene: TRBV24-1
len: 13
CDR3aa: ATSDAVSSYNEQF